One and the same sample provided the 10 T cell receptor beta chains below, sequenced in a study of early T cells in non-severe SARS-CoV-2 infection. TCRdb fed the 5' RACE reads into MiXCR, producing one record per CDR3 protein. Found here are about 110,000 distinct CDR3 sequences, around 10% of them singletons; the top ten hold less than 3.5%. Input material: whole blood. These receptors were collected from an adult who was a healthcare worker with PCR-confirmed SARS-CoV-2 infection or an uninfected control (not recorded which).

A note on this clonotype: A much larger clone differs from this one at a single base, so this may be a read error. The genes are TRBV2 and TRBJ1-1, with a possible D match to TRBD1 (6 bases). CDR1 and CDR2 from the germline V gene are SNHLY and FYNNEI. The CDR3 loop spans 15 amino acids. The CDR3 coding sequence is TGTGCCAGCAGTGAAAACCGGGGGGCGAGCACTGAAGCTTCCTTT. Translation gives CASSENRGASTEASF.

The chain links TRBV11-2 to TRBJ2-5; D is possibly TRBD1 or TRBD2 (5 bases each). The V end lost 5 bases, the J end lost 1 base, and 11 bases lay between the germline ends. CDR1 is SGHAT, CDR2 FQNNGV, per germline. The CDR3 contains 14 residues. The CDR3 nucleotides read TGTGCCAGCAGCACCCGGGACCCCCAAGAGACCCAGTACTTC. As protein: CASSTRDPQETQYF.

This clonotype has ten or more counts. This sequence joins TRBV11-2 and TRBJ2-7; 11 nucleotides line up with TRBD1. CDR3 length: 16 amino acids. The germline gives CDR1 SGHAT, CDR2 FQNNGV. With V trimmed by 4 bases and J by 4 bases, 9 bases remained unmatched. The CDR3 spells CASSWTGGRAGYEQYF. For the CDR3, the DNA is TGTGCCAGCAGCTGGACAGGGGGCCGGGCGGGTTACGAGCAGTACTTC.

This clonotype showed up just a few times. V gene TRBV11-1 combines with J gene TRBJ2-1, with 7 bases lining up with TRBD1. The junction had 11 bases not matched to a gene; V was cut back by 5 bases and J by 7 bases. The germline CDR1 and CDR2 sequences are SGHAT and FQDESV (reference sequence). This CDR3 contains 15 residues. This CDR3 is CASSRYIDRENEQFF. CDR3 in DNA: TGTGCCAGCAGCCGCTACATAGACAGGGAAAATGAGCAGTTCTTC.

This clonotype was counted at least ten times. This chain uses TRBV30 with TRBJ1-1; D not resolved. This CDR3 spans 14 amino acids. V gave up 2 bases and J gave up 1 base, with 11 bases separating them. Germline lookup yields CDR1 GTSNPN and CDR2 SVGIG (reference sequence). The CDR3 reads CAWSPRTTNTEAFF. The CDR3 nucleotides read TGTGCCTGGAGTCCACGGACCACGAACACTGAAGCTTTCTTT.

This chain links TRBV29-1 with TRBJ1-2, with 9 positions matching TRBD1. Losses at the gene ends were 0 bases for V and 8 bases for J; bases not matched to a gene: 1. Looked up from germline, CDR1 is SQVTM and CDR2 is ANQGSEA. The CDR3 sequence is 12 residues long. As DNA, the CDR3 is TGCAGCGTTGAAGAGGACAGGGGCGGCTACACCTTC. Its translation is CSVEEDRGGYTF. Complete variable domain (other parts from reference TRBV29-1 and TRBJ1-2): SAVISQKPSRDICQRGTSLTIQCQVDSQVTMMFWYRQQPGQSLTLIATANQGSEATYESGFVIDKFPISRPNLTFSTLTVSNMSPEDSSIYLCSVEEDRGGYTFGSGTRLTVV.

The chain links TRBV28 to TRBJ2-7; D call uncertain. This CDR3 has 14 amino acids. Germline loops: CDR1 MDHEN, CDR2 SYDVKM. V lost 11 bases, J lost 5 bases, and 22 bases lay in between. The CDR3 DNA reads TGTGCCCTTAGTTCTCGGCACGATTGGGACGAGCAGTACTTC. It is translated as CALSSRHDWDEQYF. Together with reference TRBV28 and TRBJ2-7, the CDR3 gives the full variable domain: DVKVTQSSRYLVKRTGEKVFLECVQDMDHENMFWYRQDPGLGLRLIYFSYDVKMKEKGDIPEGYSVSREKKERFSLILESASTNQTSMYLCALSSRHDWDEQYFGPGTRLTVT.

This clonotype appeared a few times. This rearrangement joins TRBV7-2 to TRBJ2-1; D perhaps matches TRBD2 (6 bases). Germline V gene sequence: CDR1 SGHTA, CDR2 FQGNSA. CDR3 length: 15 residues. Trimming removed 5 bases from V and 4 bases from J, with 15 bases in between. CDR3 protein: CASSQSGWGYNEQFF. CDR3 in DNA: TGTGCCAGCAGCCAGAGCGGGTGGGGTTACAATGAGCAGTTCTTC. Supplemented by reference TRBV7-2 and TRBJ2-1, the full variable domain reads GAGVSQSPSNKVTEKGKDVELRCDPISGHTALYWYRQSLGQGLEFLIYFQGNSAPDKSGLPSDRFSAERTGGSVSTLTIQRTQQEDSAVYLCASSQSGWGYNEQFFGPGTRLTVL.

This clonotype was picked up many times. This rearrangement joins TRBV30 to TRBJ2-3; no clear D gene. The CDR3 has 11 residues. Germline V gives CDR1 GTSNPN, CDR2 SVGIG (reference sequence). With 4 bases removed from V and 7 bases from J, the gap between germline ends came to 9 bases. CDR3 DNA sequence: TGTGCCTGGAAGAGAAGGAATACGCAGTATTTT. Its translation: CAWKRRNTQYF.

V is TRBV11-3 and J is TRBJ2-7, with TRBD1 matching over 8 bases. V lost 5 bases and J lost 5; bases outside the gene matches: 5. The CDR3 loop spans 13 amino acids. Germline-derived CDR1 and CDR2 are SGHNT and YENEEA. The CDR3 is CASSVRTGHEQYF. CDR3 bases: TGTGCCAGCAGCGTCAGGACAGGGCACGAGCAGTACTTC.